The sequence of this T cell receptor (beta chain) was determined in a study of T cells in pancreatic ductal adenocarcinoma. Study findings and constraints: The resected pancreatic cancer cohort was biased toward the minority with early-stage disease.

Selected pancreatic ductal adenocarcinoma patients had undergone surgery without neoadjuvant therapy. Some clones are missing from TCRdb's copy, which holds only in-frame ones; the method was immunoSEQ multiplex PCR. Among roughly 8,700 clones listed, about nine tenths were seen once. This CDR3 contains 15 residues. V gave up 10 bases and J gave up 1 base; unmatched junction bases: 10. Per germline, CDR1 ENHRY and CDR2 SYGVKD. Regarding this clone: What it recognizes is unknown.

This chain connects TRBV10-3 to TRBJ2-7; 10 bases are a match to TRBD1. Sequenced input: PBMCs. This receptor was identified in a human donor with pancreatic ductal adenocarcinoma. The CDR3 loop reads CATTSRTGGSYEQYF. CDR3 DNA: TGTGCCACGACCAGTAGGACAGGGGGGTCCTACGAGCAGTACTTC.